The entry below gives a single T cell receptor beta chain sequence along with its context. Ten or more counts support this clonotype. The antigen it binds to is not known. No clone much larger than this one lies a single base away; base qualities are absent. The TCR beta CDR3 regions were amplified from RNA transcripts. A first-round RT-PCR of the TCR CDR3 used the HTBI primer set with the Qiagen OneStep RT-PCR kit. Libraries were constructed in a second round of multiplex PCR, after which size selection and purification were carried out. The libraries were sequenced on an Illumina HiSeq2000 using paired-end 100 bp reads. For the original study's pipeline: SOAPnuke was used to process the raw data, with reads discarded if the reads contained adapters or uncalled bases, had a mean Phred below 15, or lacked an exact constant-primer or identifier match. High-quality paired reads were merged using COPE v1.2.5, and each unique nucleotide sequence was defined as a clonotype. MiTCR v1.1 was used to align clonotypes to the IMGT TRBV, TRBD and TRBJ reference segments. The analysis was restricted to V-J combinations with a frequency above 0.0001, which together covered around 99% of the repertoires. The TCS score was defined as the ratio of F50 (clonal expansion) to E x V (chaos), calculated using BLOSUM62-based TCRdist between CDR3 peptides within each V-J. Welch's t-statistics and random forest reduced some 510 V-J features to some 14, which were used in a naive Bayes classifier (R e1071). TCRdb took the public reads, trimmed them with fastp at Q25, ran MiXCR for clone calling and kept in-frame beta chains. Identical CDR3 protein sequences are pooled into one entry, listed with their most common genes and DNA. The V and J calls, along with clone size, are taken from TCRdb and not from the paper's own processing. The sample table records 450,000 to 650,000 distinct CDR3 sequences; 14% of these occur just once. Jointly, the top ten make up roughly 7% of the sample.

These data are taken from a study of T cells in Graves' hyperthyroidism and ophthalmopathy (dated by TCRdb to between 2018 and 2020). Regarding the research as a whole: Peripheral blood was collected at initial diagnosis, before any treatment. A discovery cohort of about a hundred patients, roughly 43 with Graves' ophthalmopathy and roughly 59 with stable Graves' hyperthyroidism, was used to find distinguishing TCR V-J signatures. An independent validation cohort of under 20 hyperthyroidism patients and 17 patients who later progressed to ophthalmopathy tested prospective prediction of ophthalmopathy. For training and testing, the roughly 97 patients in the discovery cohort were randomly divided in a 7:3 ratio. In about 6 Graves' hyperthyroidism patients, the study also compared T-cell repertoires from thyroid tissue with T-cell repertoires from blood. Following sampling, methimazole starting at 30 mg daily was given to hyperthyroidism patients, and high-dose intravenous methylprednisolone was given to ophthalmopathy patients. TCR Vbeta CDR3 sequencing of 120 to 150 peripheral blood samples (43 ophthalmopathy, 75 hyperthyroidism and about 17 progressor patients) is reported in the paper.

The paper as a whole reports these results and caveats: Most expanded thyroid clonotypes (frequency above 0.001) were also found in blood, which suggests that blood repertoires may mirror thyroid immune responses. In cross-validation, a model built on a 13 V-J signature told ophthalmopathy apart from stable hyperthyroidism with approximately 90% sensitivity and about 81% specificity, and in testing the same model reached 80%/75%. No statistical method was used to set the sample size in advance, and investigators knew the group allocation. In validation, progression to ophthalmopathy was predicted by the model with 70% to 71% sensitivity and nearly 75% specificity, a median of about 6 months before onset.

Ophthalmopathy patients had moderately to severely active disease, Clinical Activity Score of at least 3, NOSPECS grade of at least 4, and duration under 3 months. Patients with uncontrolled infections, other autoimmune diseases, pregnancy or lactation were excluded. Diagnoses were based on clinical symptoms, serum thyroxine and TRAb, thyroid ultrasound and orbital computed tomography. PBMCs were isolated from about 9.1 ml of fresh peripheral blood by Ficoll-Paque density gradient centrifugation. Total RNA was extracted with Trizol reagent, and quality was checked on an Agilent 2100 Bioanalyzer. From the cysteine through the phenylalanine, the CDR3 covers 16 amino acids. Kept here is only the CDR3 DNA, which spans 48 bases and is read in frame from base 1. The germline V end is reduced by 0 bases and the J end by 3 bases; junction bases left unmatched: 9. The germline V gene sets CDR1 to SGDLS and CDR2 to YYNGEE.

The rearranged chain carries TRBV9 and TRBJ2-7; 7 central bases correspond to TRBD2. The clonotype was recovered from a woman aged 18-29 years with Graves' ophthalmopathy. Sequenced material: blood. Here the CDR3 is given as CASSVEGGGPLYEQYF. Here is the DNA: TGTGCCAGCAGCGTAGAAGGCGGGGGACCCCTCTACGAGCAGTACTTC.